The sequence of this T cell receptor beta chain was determined in a study of human T cells and chemical hapten exposure. Across the study: Patch tests put 0.01% DPC on the upper back, read at 6 days.

Time point given: patch test 1, 2 weeks after DPC sensitization. Documented treatment: therapeutic diphenylcyclopropenone sensitization with weekly scalp DPC. Trimming stripped 6 bases from V and 2 bases from J, with 14 bases between. The V gene's germline CDR1 is MNHEY and CDR2 SMNVEV (reference sequence). This CDR3 spans 14 amino acids. The library labeled individual cDNA molecules by adding unique molecular identifiers to them. One entry per CDR3 protein results from TCRdb running MiXCR on the RACE reads. This table holds some 190,000 distinct CDR3 sequences, 20% to 25% found once. This clonotype was picked up a small number of times.

This sequence joins TRBV27 and TRBJ2-7, with D possibly TRBD1 on 6 matching bases. Sequencing was performed on whole blood, taken in connection with sensitization to the hapten diphenylcyclopropenone (DPC). This receptor was taken from a woman between 50 and 59 years old with alopecia areata. Some clones in this sample may be carry-over from other donors' samples. The CDR3 spells CASRRNRVTYEQYF. CDR3 coding DNA: TGTGCCAGCAGACGGAACAGGGTTACCTACGAGCAGTACTTC.